The rows below give T cell receptor beta chains drawn from one sample of a study of identical twins. One entry per CDR3 protein, called by TCRdb with MiXCR from the 5' RACE reads. The data show roughly 250,000 distinct CDR3 sequences, with over 12% seen just once and around 9.5% held by the top ten. The sequenced sample consisted of memory (CD45RO+) T cells sorted from blood. All receptors come from a woman aged 18-30 years in good health. Both conserved end residues are part of each CDR3. A D gene is named only where the DNA matches it firmly. The listing skips clone size in some rows; elsewhere it reads once, few, many or a size class.

abundance: few
j_gene: TRBJ2-1
d_gene: .
v_gene: TRBV6-1
CDR3aa: CASSLRPAGREQFF
CDR3nt: TGTGCCAGCAGTCTCCGCCCCGCTGGCCGCGAGCAGTTCTTC

abundance: few
j_gene: TRBJ2-2
d_gene: TRBD2
v_gene: TRBV5-1
CDR3aa: CASSLDPGGSWTGELFF
CDR3nt: TGCGCCAGCAGCTTGGATCCGGGGGGGTCGTGGACCGGGGAGCTGTTTTTT

abundance: many
j_gene: TRBJ2-6
d_gene: .
v_gene: TRBV12-3/TRBV12-4
CDR3aa: CASTFQTGFPGANVLTF
CDR3nt: TGTGCCAGCACTTTTCAAACAGGGTTCCCTGGGGCCAACGTCCTGACTTTC

abundance: few
j_gene: TRBJ1-4
d_gene: .
v_gene: TRBV3-1
CDR3aa: CASRESTGRNEKLFF
CDR3nt: TGTGCCAGCAGGGAGTCGACAGGCCGTAATGAAAAACTGTTTTTT

abundance: few
j_gene: TRBJ1-3
d_gene: .
v_gene: TRBV4-1
CDR3aa: CASSQDRPRATRGNTIYF
CDR3nt: TGCGCCAGCAGCCAAGATCGGCCCAGGGCTACGCGCGGAAACACCATATATTTT

abundance: many
j_gene: TRBJ1-1
d_gene: .
v_gene: TRBV5-6
CDR3aa: CASSWGAQGGTEAFF
CDR3nt: TGTGCCAGCAGCTGGGGGGCGCAGGGAGGAACTGAAGCTTTCTTT

abundance: few
j_gene: TRBJ2-3
d_gene: .
v_gene: TRBV27
CDR3aa: CASSPRTGFLQNKGADTQYF
CDR3nt: TGTGCCAGCAGTCCCCGGACCGGTTTCCTCCAAAACAAGGGCGCAGATACGCAGTATTTT

abundance: .
j_gene: TRBJ1-1
d_gene: .
v_gene: TRBV10-3
CDR3aa: CAIRGGNTEAFF
CDR3nt: TGTGCCATCCGGGGAGGGAACACTGAAGCTTTCTTT

abundance: .
j_gene: TRBJ2-7
d_gene: TRBD2
v_gene: TRBV19
CDR3aa: CASSPGGLAIHEQYF
CDR3nt: TGTGCCAGTAGTCCGGGAGGACTAGCGATCCACGAGCAGTACTTC

abundance: many
j_gene: TRBJ1-1
d_gene: TRBD1
v_gene: TRBV20-1
CDR3aa: CSARNTWDSLSTEAFF
CDR3nt: TGCAGTGCTAGAAATACCTGGGACAGCCTGAGCACTGAAGCTTTCTTT

abundance: few
j_gene: TRBJ2-1
d_gene: TRBD2
v_gene: TRBV20-1
CDR3aa: CSLLAGPLNNEQFF
CDR3nt: TGCAGTTTACTAGCGGGTCCTCTGAACAATGAGCAGTTCTTC

abundance: .
j_gene: TRBJ1-2
d_gene: .
v_gene: TRBV6-1
CDR3aa: CASRPGQGEYYGYTF
CDR3nt: TGTGCCAGCAGACCAGGACAAGGAGAATACTATGGCTACACCTTC

abundance: few
j_gene: TRBJ2-3
d_gene: .
v_gene: TRBV7-8
CDR3aa: CASSSGAGDTQYF
CDR3nt: TGTGCCAGCAGTTCGGGGGCTGGGGATACGCAGTATTTT

abundance: few
j_gene: TRBJ2-2
d_gene: .
v_gene: TRBV15
CDR3aa: CATSRDVTNTGELFF
CDR3nt: TGTGCCACCAGCAGAGATGTAACGAACACCGGGGAGCTGTTTTTT

abundance: .
j_gene: TRBJ2-3
d_gene: TRBD2
v_gene: TRBV11-2
CDR3aa: CASSLGLAGGRDTQYF
CDR3nt: TGTGCCAGCAGCTTGGGACTAGCGGGGGGCAGAGATACGCAGTATTTT

abundance: few
j_gene: TRBJ1-5
d_gene: .
v_gene: TRBV30
CDR3aa: CAWSVSNGQPQHF
CDR3nt: TGTGCCTGGAGTGTATCTAATGGGCAGCCCCAGCATTTT

abundance: .
j_gene: TRBJ2-7
d_gene: .
v_gene: TRBV20-1
CDR3aa: CSASVFSQDLSYEQYF
CDR3nt: TGCAGTGCTAGCGTCTTCTCGCAGGATCTTTCCTACGAGCAGTACTTC

abundance: few
j_gene: TRBJ1-2
d_gene: .
v_gene: TRBV7-9
CDR3aa: CASSSSGAGGYTF
CDR3nt: TGTGCCAGCAGCTCCTCAGGGGCGGGTGGCTACACCTTC

abundance: .
j_gene: TRBJ2-7
d_gene: .
v_gene: TRBV2
CDR3aa: CASSEYGGVFQYF
CDR3nt: TGTGCCAGCAGTGAATACGGCGGGGTCTTTCAGTACTTC

abundance: .
j_gene: TRBJ2-2
d_gene: .
v_gene: TRBV12-5
CDR3aa: CASGLEAGLGTGELFF
CDR3nt: TGTGCTAGTGGTTTGGAGGCAGGCCTCGGGACCGGGGAGCTGTTTTTT

abundance: .
j_gene: TRBJ1-5
d_gene: .
v_gene: TRBV18
CDR3aa: CASSPSPGDQPQHF
CDR3nt: TGTGCCAGCTCACCATCGCCAGGGGATCAGCCCCAGCATTTT

abundance: few
j_gene: TRBJ1-1
d_gene: .
v_gene: TRBV2
CDR3aa: CASSDGRLTEAFF
CDR3nt: TGTGCCAGCAGTGACGGACGGCTCACTGAAGCTTTCTTT

abundance: few
j_gene: TRBJ1-3
d_gene: .
v_gene: TRBV10-3
CDR3aa: CAITSGSSGNTIYF
CDR3nt: TGTGCCATCACCTCAGGAAGCTCTGGAAACACCATATATTTT

abundance: few
j_gene: TRBJ1-6
d_gene: TRBD1
v_gene: TRBV20-1
CDR3aa: CSARAGTALNSPLHF
CDR3nt: TGCAGTGCTAGAGCTGGGACAGCACTTAATTCACCCCTCCACTTT

abundance: .
j_gene: TRBJ2-5
d_gene: TRBD1
v_gene: TRBV5-6
CDR3aa: CASSLVPGQGGETQYF
CDR3nt: TGTGCCAGCAGCTTGGTTCCGGGACAGGGTGGAGAGACCCAGTACTTC

abundance: .
j_gene: TRBJ2-3
d_gene: .
v_gene: TRBV15
CDR3aa: CATSRGTSLSSTDTQYF
CDR3nt: TGTGCCACCAGCAGAGGAACTTCCCTATCCAGCACAGATACGCAGTATTTT

abundance: many
j_gene: TRBJ1-1
d_gene: .
v_gene: TRBV4-3
CDR3aa: CASSQGSTGTMNTEAFF
CDR3nt: TGCGCCAGCAGCCAAGGGTCGACAGGAACTATGAACACTGAAGCTTTCTTT

abundance: few
j_gene: TRBJ2-7
d_gene: .
v_gene: TRBV11-2
CDR3aa: CASSLDVRSYEQYF
CDR3nt: TGTGCCAGCAGCTTGGACGTGAGATCCTACGAGCAGTACTTC

abundance: few
j_gene: TRBJ2-1
d_gene: TRBD2
v_gene: TRBV18
CDR3aa: CASSSSSGHNEQFF
CDR3nt: TGTGCCAGCTCATCTTCTAGCGGCCACAATGAGCAGTTCTTC

abundance: .
j_gene: TRBJ1-1
d_gene: .
v_gene: TRBV28
CDR3aa: CASRAPYTGAFF
CDR3nt: TGTGCCAGCAGGGCCCCCTATACTGGAGCTTTCTTT

abundance: .
j_gene: TRBJ2-1
d_gene: TRBD2
v_gene: TRBV5-1
CDR3aa: CASSLLGAGRGNEQFF
CDR3nt: TGCGCCAGCAGCTTGTTAGGGGCGGGGCGGGGGAATGAGCAGTTCTTC

abundance: .
j_gene: TRBJ2-2
d_gene: TRBD1
v_gene: TRBV27
CDR3aa: CASGDRGRAGELFF
CDR3nt: TGTGCCAGCGGAGACAGGGGGCGCGCCGGGGAGCTGTTTTTT

abundance: few
j_gene: TRBJ2-3
d_gene: .
v_gene: TRBV20-1
CDR3aa: CSASGSGDTQYF
CDR3nt: TGCAGTGCTAGTGGTTCTGGAGATACGCAGTATTTT

abundance: .
j_gene: TRBJ2-1
d_gene: TRBD2
v_gene: TRBV3-1
CDR3aa: CASSHRLAGGREFF
CDR3nt: TGTGCCAGCAGCCATCGACTAGCGGGGGGGCGAGAGTTCTTC

abundance: .
j_gene: TRBJ1-1
d_gene: .
v_gene: TRBV4-3
CDR3aa: CASSPGAGTEAFF
CDR3nt: TGCGCCAGCAGCCCCGGTGCGGGCACTGAAGCTTTCTTT

abundance: .
j_gene: TRBJ2-3
d_gene: TRBD2
v_gene: TRBV5-4
CDR3aa: CASSLSSGGADTQYF
CDR3nt: TGTGCCAGCAGCTTGTCGTCGGGAGGTGCAGATACGCAGTATTTT

abundance: few
j_gene: TRBJ2-1
d_gene: TRBD1
v_gene: TRBV29-1
CDR3aa: CSVARDRGLLGRFF
CDR3nt: TGCAGCGTTGCCCGGGACAGGGGCCTTTTGGGAAGGTTCTTC

abundance: .
j_gene: TRBJ1-2
d_gene: .
v_gene: TRBV20-1
CDR3aa: CSYRHMNYGYTF
CDR3nt: TGCAGTTACCGACACATGAACTATGGCTACACCTTC

abundance: few
j_gene: TRBJ2-5
d_gene: .
v_gene: TRBV12-3/TRBV12-4
CDR3aa: CASTVDYQETQYF
CDR3nt: TGTGCCAGCACTGTTGACTACCAAGAGACCCAGTACTTC

abundance: few
j_gene: TRBJ1-2
d_gene: .
v_gene: TRBV4-3
CDR3aa: CASSQDSQPVYGYTF
CDR3nt: TGCGCCAGCAGCCAAGACTCTCAGCCCGTCTATGGCTACACCTTC

abundance: .
j_gene: TRBJ1-5
d_gene: .
v_gene: TRBV6-2/TRBV6-3
CDR3aa: CASSYNSNQPQHF
CDR3nt: TGTGCCAGCAGTTACAATAGCAATCAGCCCCAGCATTTT

abundance: .
j_gene: TRBJ1-5
d_gene: TRBD1
v_gene: TRBV20-1
CDR3aa: CSALGQGNQPQHF
CDR3nt: TGCAGTGCTCTTGGACAGGGGAATCAGCCCCAGCATTTT

abundance: many
j_gene: TRBJ2-3
d_gene: .
v_gene: TRBV5-4
CDR3aa: CASTSKGGAGTDTQYF
CDR3nt: TGTGCCAGCACCTCTAAGGGGGGTGCTGGCACAGATACGCAGTATTTT

abundance: .
j_gene: TRBJ2-4
d_gene: .
v_gene: TRBV20-1
CDR3aa: CSARDLGRLAKNIQYF
CDR3nt: TGCAGTGCTAGAGATCTTGGGCGGCTAGCCAAAAACATTCAGTACTTC

abundance: .
j_gene: TRBJ2-7
d_gene: .
v_gene: TRBV18
CDR3aa: CASSPQGGYEQYF
CDR3nt: TGTGCCAGCTCACCGCAGGGCGGCTACGAGCAGTACTTC